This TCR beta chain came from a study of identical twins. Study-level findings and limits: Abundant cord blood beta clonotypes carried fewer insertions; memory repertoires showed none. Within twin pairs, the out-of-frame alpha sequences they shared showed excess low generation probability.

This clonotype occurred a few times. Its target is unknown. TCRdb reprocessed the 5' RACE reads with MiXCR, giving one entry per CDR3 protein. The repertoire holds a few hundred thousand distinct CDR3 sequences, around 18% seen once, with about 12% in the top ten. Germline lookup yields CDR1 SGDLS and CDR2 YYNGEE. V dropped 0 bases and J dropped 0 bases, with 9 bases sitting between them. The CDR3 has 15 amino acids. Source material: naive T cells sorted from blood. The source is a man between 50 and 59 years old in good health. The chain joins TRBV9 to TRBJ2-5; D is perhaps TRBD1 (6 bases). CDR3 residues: CASSVGRQDQETQYF. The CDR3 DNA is TGTGCCAGCAGCGTAGGACGACAGGACCAAGAGACCCAGTACTTC.